This TCR beta chain appears in the sequencing data of a study of blood T cell repertoires in COVID-19. Study-level information: T cells, B-cell-depleted T cells, or PBMCs provided the cDNA or gDNA that served as material.

From germline, CDR1 is SGDLS and CDR2 YYNGEE. There are 15 residues in the CDR3. V shed 4 bases and J 0 bases; nucleotides not matched to a gene: 3. In the authors' workflow: Amplification of reference gene primers was used by the study to estimate nucleated cell counts. The assay was immunoSEQ multiplex PCR, and TCRdb's table has in-frame clones only and misses some. The V and J calls and clone size are taken from that table; D and trimming were inferred from the DNA. The sample lists 180,000 or so clones, around 76% occurring once. The chain uses TRBV9 and TRBJ1-4, with 7 bases fitting TRBD1. The source is a woman aged 45-65 years with active or convalescent COVID-19. Sequenced material: peripheral blood. DNA for the CDR3: TGTGCCAGCAGCCCGGGACAGACAACTAATGAAAAACTGTTTTTT. This sequence encodes CASSPGQTTNEKLFF.